This entry describes one T cell receptor beta chain. This record belongs to a study of OX40 agonist ivuxolimab in advanced cancers. The repertoire was sequenced with immunoSEQ multiplex PCR; TCRdb's copy has only in-frame clones and lacks some. The sample holds nearly 110,000 clones, 91% seen once. The sample here was CD4+ or CD8+ T cells sorted from blood, taken in a trial of the OX40 agonist ivuxolimab. The TCR was taken from an adult with an advanced solid tumor such as melanoma, head and neck, liver or kidney cancer.

The CDR3 DNA reads as TGTGCCAGCAGCCAGGGGGACAGTTACAATGAGCAGTTCTTC. Translation gives CASSQGDSYNEQFF. The chain combines TRBV4-2 with TRBJ2-1; 7 bases agree with TRBD1. Germline CDR1 reads LGHNA; CDR2 reads YNFKEQ. Losses at the gene ends were 3 bases for V and 4 bases for J; bases not matched to a gene: 3. This CDR3 spans 14 amino acids.